These 24 T cell receptor beta chains share one sample of origin, sequenced in a study of long-term antiretroviral therapy in people with HIV. The libraries were made with immunoSEQ v3.0 at survey level. The data were produced by immunoSEQ multiplex PCR, yet TCRdb's version contains in-frame clones alone and is incomplete. The sample contains about 16,000 clones, 75% to 85% of which appear only once. The specimen was unsorted PBMCs, collected 2.1 years after starting antiretroviral therapy. The receptors here all came from a middle-aged man with HIV.

Only one count was recorded for this clone. The CDR3 nucleotides are TGTGCCAGTAGTCTCCGGGACAGGGACTACGAGCAGTACTTC. Residues: CASSLRDRDYEQYF. J is TRBJ2-7 and V is TRBV19; 9 bases line up with TRBD1. V shed 5 bases, J shed 3 bases, and the junction held 5 bases outside the gene matches. The CDR3 covers 14 residues. Germline assignment: CDR1 LNHDA and CDR2 SQIVND (reference sequence).

The J gene is TRBJ1-1, the V gene TRBV6-6; D not resolved. V was trimmed by 2 bases and J by 2 bases, leaving 9 bases between them. The CDR3 runs to 14 residues. The germline V gene encodes CDR1 MNHNY and CDR2 SVGAGI (reference sequence). CDR3 loop: CASSYQHGNTEAFF. The CDR3 coding sequence is TGTGCCAGCAGTTACCAACACGGTAACACTGAAGCTTTCTTT.

The chain recombines TRBV4-1 with TRBJ2-7; possible D gene TRBD2, 5 bases. The CDR3 covers 15 residues. Trimming pared 1 base from V and 4 bases from J, leaving 14 bases between. Looked up from germline, CDR1 is MGHRA and CDR2 is YSYEKL. CDR3 nucleotide sequence: TGCGCCAGCAGCCAAGGGGCTAGCTCAATATACGAGCAGTACTTC. The encoded protein is CASSQGASSIYEQYF.

This clone has a handful of counts. The CDR3 protein is CASSRWDSGGADTQYF. The CDR3 DNA follows: TGTGCCAGCAGCCGATGGGATAGCGGGGGTGCGGATACGCAGTATTTT. This rearrangement joins TRBV5-5 to TRBJ2-3; the match to TRBD2 covers 9 bases. Per the germline V gene, CDR1 is SGHKS and CDR2 is YYEKEE (reference sequence). The CDR3 extends over 16 amino acids. V shed 4 bases, J shed 6 bases, and the junction held 12 bases outside the gene matches.

V and J are TRBV13 and TRBJ1-1; possibly TRBD1 for D (5 bases). The CDR3 runs to 16 residues. Germline CDR1 reads PRHDT; CDR2 reads FYEKMQ (reference sequence). V was cut by 8 bases and J by 0 bases, with 19 bases left in between. The CDR3 nucleotides read TGTGCCAGCGGTTCCGGGACGAACCTTATGAACACTGAAGCTTTCTTT. It yields the protein CASGSGTNLMNTEAFF.

V gene TRBV6-6 combines with J gene TRBJ2-7; 9 positions match TRBD2. V shed 5 bases and J 7 bases; nucleotides not matched to a gene: 12. CDR3 length equals 15 residues. Germline V gives CDR1 MNHNY, CDR2 SVGAGI (reference sequence). The CDR3 nucleotides read TGTGCCAGCAGTCTAGCGGGGTCGGACCCATGGGAGCAGTACTTC. It is translated as CASSLAGSDPWEQYF.

The rearrangement links TRBV11-2 to TRBJ1-2; D is possibly TRBD1 (6 bases). Looked up from germline, CDR1 is SGHAT and CDR2 is FQNNGV. The CDR3 length is 14 residues. V was pared by 5 bases and J by 4 bases, with 14 bases between. The CDR3: CASSPPDRIYGYTF. Here the CDR3 DNA reads TGTGCCAGCAGCCCCCCGGACAGAATCTATGGCTACACCTTC.

By share of the sample, this clone is medium-sized. The rearrangement joins TRBV5-1 to TRBJ2-7; D uncertain. V was shortened by 4 bases and J by 0 bases, with 8 bases between the two germline ends. Looked up from germline, CDR1 is SGHRS and CDR2 is YFSETQ. There are 13 residues in the CDR3. DNA for the CDR3: TGCGCCAGCAGCGCCGCGGCCTCCTACGAGCAGTACTTC. Its protein is CASSAAASYEQYF.

The genes are TRBV7-8 and TRBJ1-5, with TRBD1 identical over 7 bases. The CDR3 has 18 amino acids. CDR1 is SGHVS, CDR2 FQNEAQ, per germline. J lost 3 bases, V lost 4 bases, and 15 bases had no gene match. The CDR3 bases are TGTGCCAGCAGCTCGAGGGACAGCTTCATCTTCACCAATCAGCCCCAGCATTTT. Encoded protein: CASSSRDSFIFTNQPQHF.

This sequence joins TRBV18 and TRBJ2-3; D is uncertain. CDR3 length: 12 amino acids. V was pared by 5 bases and J by 1 base, with 4 bases between. Germline-derived CDR1 and CDR2 are KGHSH and LQKENI. CDR3 sequence reads: CASSDGTDTQYF. CDR3 nucleotides: TGTGCCAGCTCAGACGGCACAGATACGCAGTATTTT.

The chain combines TRBV27 with TRBJ2-7; 11 nucleotides line up with TRBD1. This CDR3 is built from 16 residues. V lost 5 bases to trimming and J lost 0 bases; unmatched junction nucleotides: 6. In germline, CDR1 is MNHEY, CDR2 SMNVEV (reference sequence). Written as DNA, the CDR3 is TGTGCCAGCAGTCCGCTGGGACAGGGGGACTCCTACGAGCAGTACTTC. Its protein product is CASSPLGQGDSYEQYF.

The gene calls are TRBV9 and TRBJ2-1; D uncertain. Trimming removed 1 base from V and 9 bases from J, with 11 bases in between. The CDR3 is 13 amino acids. The germline V gene encodes CDR1 SGDLS and CDR2 YYNGEE. CDR3 protein: CASSVWGKSEQFF. Written as DNA, the CDR3 is TGTGCCAGCAGCGTATGGGGAAAGAGTGAGCAGTTCTTC.

The rearrangement joins TRBV6-6 to TRBJ1-1; no firm D call. Germline lookup yields CDR1 MNHNY and CDR2 SVGAGI (reference sequence). The CDR3 totals 10 residues. Trimming cost V 6 bases and J 5 bases, with 4 bases left between them. CDR3 region: CASRFTEAFF. The CDR3 nucleotides read TGTGCCAGCAGGTTTACTGAAGCTTTCTTT.

This clone has only a few counts. The J gene is TRBJ1-2, the V gene TRBV29-1; D is unclear. CDR1 and CDR2 (germline): SQVTM, ANQGSEA. The CDR3 has 13 residues. V lost 4 bases, J lost 1 base, and 10 bases lay in between. In nucleotides, the CDR3 is TGCAGCGTTGCACCGGAGATTAACTATGGCTACACCTTC. It translates to CSVAPEINYGYTF.

This chain uses TRBV11-2 with TRBJ2-2; tentatively, D is TRBD1 (6 bases). This CDR3 contains 14 residues. V was pared by 7 bases and J by 5 bases, with 14 bases between. CDR1 SGHAT and CDR2 FQNNGV come from the germline V gene. The CDR3 DNA reads TGTGCCAGCACCAGTACAGGGCGAACCGGGGAGCTGTTTTTT. This codes for CASTSTGRTGELFF. Full variable domain (outside the CDR3, taken from reference TRBV11-2 and TRBJ2-2): EAGVAQSPRYKIIEKRQSVAFWCNPISGHATLYWYQQILGQGPKLLIQFQNNGVVDDSQLPKDRFSAERLKGVDSTLKIQPAKLEDSAVYLCASTSTGRTGELFFGEGSRLTVL.

This clone was counted a few times. The CDR3 DNA reads TGTGCCAGCAGCGGGGAGGGGGCGCGGAATCAGCCCCAGCATTTT. Protein product: CASSGEGARNQPQHF. The rearrangement links TRBV7-9 to TRBJ1-5; TRBD1 aligns across 7 bases. The CDR3 loop spans 15 amino acids. The junction had 8 bases not matched to a gene; V was cut back by 5 bases and J by 4 bases. Germline loops: CDR1 SEHNR, CDR2 FQNEAQ (reference sequence).

The rearrangement uses TRBV11-1 and TRBJ2-5; no clear D gene. The length of the CDR3 is 13 residues. Per the germline V gene, CDR1 is SGHAT and CDR2 is FQDESV (reference sequence). V gave up 5 bases and J gave up 5 bases, with 12 bases separating them. CDR3 protein: CASSVDFGETQYF. DNA of the CDR3: TGTGCCAGCAGCGTAGACTTCGGGGAGACCCAGTACTTC.

In this sample, this clone turned up once. The CDR3 DNA sequence: TGTGCCTTCACTCCGGGACTAGCATCTTACGAGCAGTACTTC. This translates into CAFTPGLASYEQYF. This sequence joins TRBV30 and TRBJ2-7, with TRBD2 matching over 9 bases. V dropped 7 bases and J dropped 4; count of bases not matched to a gene: 11. CDR1 is GTSNPN and CDR2 is SVGIG in the germline V gene (reference sequence). The CDR3 totals 14 residues.

This rearrangement joins TRBV6-5 to TRBJ2-7, with 10 bases matching TRBD2. The V segment lost 5 bases and the J segment 3 bases; nucleotides outside the gene matches: 4. The germline gives CDR1 MNHEY, CDR2 SVGAGI. The CDR3 has 14 residues. The CDR3 DNA follows: TGTGCCAGCAGTAAAGCGGGGGGGAACTACGAGCAGTACTTC. Protein sequence: CASSKAGGNYEQYF.

There are a few counts of this clone. The rearrangement links TRBV9 to TRBJ1-1; a possible D gene is TRBD1 (5 bases). The CDR3 is 12 amino acids. CDR1 SGDLS and CDR2 YYNGEE come from the germline V gene. Trimming stripped 4 bases from V and 8 bases from J, with 12 bases between. This CDR3 is CASSQSGTEAFF. The DNA for the CDR3 is TGTGCCAGCAGCCAGTCGGGGACCGAAGCTTTCTTT.

A single count supports this clone. CDR3 bases: TGCAGCGCCCTCCTCCGGGATAGCGGCTACGAGCAGTACTTC. Protein sequence: CSALLRDSGYEQYF. The rearrangement links TRBV29-1 to TRBJ2-7; the D gene is possibly TRBD2 (6 bases). V was shortened by 7 bases and J by 3 bases, with 19 bases between the two germline ends. Germline V gene sequence: CDR1 SQVTM, CDR2 ANQGSEA. This CDR3 region has 14 residues.

The rearrangement joins TRBV2 to TRBJ1-1; no firm D call. CDR3 length equals 17 residues. In germline, CDR1 is SNHLY, CDR2 FYNNEI. The V gene lost 2 bases and the J gene lost 5 bases, with 21 bases spanning the gap. For the CDR3, the DNA is TGTGCCAGCAGTGAAAGTCCGGGCTGGGTGGAGCTGACTGAAGCTTTCTTT. Translating it yields CASSESPGWVELTEAFF.

This rearrangement joins TRBV27 to TRBJ1-4, with TRBD1 matching 10 bases. Germline CDR1 is MNHEY and CDR2 is SMNVEV (reference sequence). Losses at the gene ends were 5 bases for V and 7 bases for J; bases not matched to a gene: 7. CDR3 length equals 15 residues. The CDR3 DNA follows: TGTGCCAGCAGTGGAACGACAGGGGGCGTTGAAAAACTGTTTTTT. Protein: CASSGTTGGVEKLFF.

This chain uses TRBV7-9 with TRBJ1-4; 10 bases are shared with TRBD1. In germline, CDR1 is SEHNR, CDR2 FQNEAQ (reference sequence). Germline trimming cut 8 bases from V and 7 bases from J; bases unmatched to any gene: 7. This CDR3 is 14 amino acids long. The CDR3 here is CASGRQGAGEKLFF. The CDR3 DNA reads TGTGCCAGCGGTCGACAGGGGGCGGGTGAAAAACTGTTTTTT.